This T cell receptor (beta chain) was captured in a study of blood T cell repertoires in COVID-19. Participants' reported clinical history set cohort assignment. Two negative PCRs, clearance, or symptom resolution characterized the recovered Cohort 3 donors. Sequencing used immunoSEQ multiplex PCR; TCRdb keeps in-frame clones, though not all of them. The sample shows about 300,000 clones, about 85% of them seen only once. Sequenced input: PBMCs or T cells enriched from blood (not recorded which). This TCR derives from a woman aged 45 to 65 who had recovered from COVID-19.

CDR3 DNA sequence: TGCGCCAGCACCAGGGGACAGGGTAATGAAAAACTGTTTTTT. The encoded protein is CASTRGQGNEKLFF. This chain uses TRBV5-1 with TRBJ1-4; 9 nucleotides match TRBD1. J gave up 4 bases and V 6 bases, and 4 bases lay outside the gene matches. Germline values: CDR1 SGHRS, CDR2 YFSETQ. The CDR3 consists of 14 residues.